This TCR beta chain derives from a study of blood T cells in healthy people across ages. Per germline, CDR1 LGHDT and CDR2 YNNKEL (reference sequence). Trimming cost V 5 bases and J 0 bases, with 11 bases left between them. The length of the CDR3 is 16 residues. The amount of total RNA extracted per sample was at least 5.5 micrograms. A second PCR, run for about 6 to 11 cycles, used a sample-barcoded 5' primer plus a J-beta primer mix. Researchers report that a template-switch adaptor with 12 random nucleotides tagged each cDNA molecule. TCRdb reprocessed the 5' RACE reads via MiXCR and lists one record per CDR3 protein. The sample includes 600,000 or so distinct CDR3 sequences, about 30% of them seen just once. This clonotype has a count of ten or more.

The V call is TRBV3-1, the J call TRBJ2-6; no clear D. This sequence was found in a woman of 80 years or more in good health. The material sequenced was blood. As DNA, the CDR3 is TGTGCCAGCAGCTTGCGGCAGGCCTCTGGGGCCAACGTCCTGACTTTC. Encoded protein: CASSLRQASGANVLTF.